The source of this T cell receptor (beta chain) is a study of cytomegalovirus exposure and HLA in healthy donors. Study-wide results and caveats: It was approximately 160 TCR beta chains that were listed as cytomegalovirus-associated. The classifier was said to identify cytomegalovirus status with high specificity and sensitivity.

Though nominally healthy at sampling, donors likely had unrecorded immune exposures. To note about this clone: Its target is unknown.

Germline V gives CDR1 SGDLS, CDR2 YYNGEE. The CDR3 extends over 15 amino acids. Trimming left V 0 bases short and J 8 bases short, with 15 bases between. PCR amplification relied on 60 Vbeta primers (plus 13 Jbeta primers). Under the authors' procedure: In a later analysis, some 80 million unique TCR beta chains included roughly 11 million shared by two or more donors. Generated by immunoSEQ multiplex PCR, the TCRdb table keeps only in-frame clones and is missing some. The V and J calls and clone size were taken over from that table, and D and trimming were inferred from the DNA. The profile shows under 95,000 clones, roughly 80% of them singletons.

V usage is TRBV9 and J usage is TRBJ2-1; D might be TRBD2 (6 bases). The specimen was PBMCs. The receptor comes from a boy aged 5-17 years in good health and CMV-seronegative. The CDR3 loop reads CASSVGTSKGDEQFF. The CDR3 nucleotides are TGTGCCAGCAGCGTAGGTACTAGCAAGGGCGATGAGCAGTTCTTC. Drawing the rest from reference TRBV9 and TRBJ2-1, the complete variable domain is DSGVTQTPKHLITATGQRVTLRCSPRSGDLSVYWYQQSLDQGLQFLIQYYNGEERAKGNILERFSAQQFPDLHSELNLSSLELGDSALYFCASSVGTSKGDEQFFGPGTRLTVL.